A single sample is the source of the 5 T cell receptor beta chains below, sequenced in a study of blood T cell repertoires in COVID-19. The repertoire was sequenced with immunoSEQ multiplex PCR; TCRdb's copy has only in-frame clones and lacks some. The sample has approximately 240,000 clones; approximately 90% are singletons. The sample consisted of peripheral blood. The receptors derive from a woman aged 40 to 50 who had recovered from COVID-19.

The V and J genes are TRBV12-3 or TRBV12-4 and TRBJ1-1, with D perhaps TRBD1 (5 bases). CDR3 length equals 13 residues. V lost 4 bases, J lost 11 bases, and 17 bases lay in between. The CDR3 sequence: CASSSGGPRVAFF. The CDR3 coding sequence is TGTGCCAGCAGTTCCGGGGGTCCCCGAGTGGCTTTCTTT.

This chain links TRBV5-1 with TRBJ2-2; TRBD1 matches at 7 bases. CDR1 is SGHRS and CDR2 is YFSETQ in the germline V gene. The CDR3 totals 17 residues. The V segment lost 3 bases and the J segment 4 bases; nucleotides outside the gene matches: 12. This CDR3 reads CASSSNRGFAGTGELFF. CDR3 nucleotides: TGCGCCAGCAGCTCCAACAGGGGATTCGCGGGCACCGGGGAGCTGTTTTTT.

This clone occurred a few times. J is TRBJ2-1 and V is TRBV6-2 or TRBV6-3; 10 positions agree with TRBD2. J lost 4 bases, V lost 0 bases, and 6 bases had no gene match. The CDR3 extends over 17 amino acids. Germline assignment: CDR1 MNHEY and CDR2 SVGEGT. The CDR3 is CASSYSPSGGLYNEQFF. The CDR3 bases are TGTGCCAGCAGTTACTCCCCTAGCGGGGGCCTATACAATGAGCAGTTCTTC.

A remark on this clone: At one end the junction does not follow the germline gene, possibly because of a read error. The chain couples TRBV6-2 or TRBV6-3 to TRBJ2-5; 14 nucleotides align to TRBD2. CDR3 length: 14 residues. In germline, CDR1 is MNHEY, CDR2 SVGEGT. The chain's CDR3 is CASSSPGLAGAWDF. As DNA, the CDR3 is TGTGCCAGCAGTTCCCCGGGACTAGCGGGGGCCTGGGACTTC.

This rearrangement joins TRBV7-9 to TRBJ1-2; D unresolved. Trimming left V 1 base short and J 2 bases short, with 11 bases between. Per germline, CDR1 SEHNR and CDR2 FQNEAQ (reference sequence). CDR3 length equals 15 residues. The CDR3 DNA reads as TGTGCCAGCAGCTTAGAGTCAGAGCGAAACTATGGCTACACCTTC. Amino acid sequence: CASSLESERNYGYTF.